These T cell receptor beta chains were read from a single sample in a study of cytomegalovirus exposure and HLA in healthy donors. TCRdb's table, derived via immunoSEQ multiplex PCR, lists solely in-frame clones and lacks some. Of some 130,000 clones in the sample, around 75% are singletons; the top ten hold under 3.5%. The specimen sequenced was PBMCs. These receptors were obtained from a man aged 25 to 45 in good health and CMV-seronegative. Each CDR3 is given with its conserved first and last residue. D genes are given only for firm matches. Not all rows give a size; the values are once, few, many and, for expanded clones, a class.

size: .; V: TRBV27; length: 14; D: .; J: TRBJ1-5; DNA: TGTGCCAGCAGCCGGGACTTAAGCAATCAGCCCCAGCATTTT; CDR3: CASSRDLSNQPQHF
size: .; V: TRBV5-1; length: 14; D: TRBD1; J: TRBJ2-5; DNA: TGCGCCAGCAGCTTGAGGGACAGCCAAGAGACCCAGTACTTC; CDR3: CASSLRDSQETQYF
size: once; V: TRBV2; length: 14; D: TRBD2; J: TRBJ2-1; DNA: TGTGCCAGTATAGCGGGGGGCACCTACAATGAGCAGTTCTTC; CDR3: CASIAGGTYNEQFF
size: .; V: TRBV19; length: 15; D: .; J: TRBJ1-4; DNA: TGTGCCAGTAGTAACGTTGGGCTGGGGGCGATAAAACTGTTTTTT; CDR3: CASSNVGLGAIKLFF
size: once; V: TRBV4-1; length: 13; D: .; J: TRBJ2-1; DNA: TGCGCCAGCAGCCAAAACAGCAACAATGAGCAGTTCTTC; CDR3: CASSQNSNNEQFF
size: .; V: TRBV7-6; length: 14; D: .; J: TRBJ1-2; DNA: TGTGCCAGCAGCTTAGGAGGCGGAACCTATGGCTACACCTTC; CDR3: CASSLGGGTYGYTF
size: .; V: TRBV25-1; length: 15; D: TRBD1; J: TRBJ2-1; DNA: TGTGCCAGCAGCAACATAGAGGGGGCAGGTAATGAGCAGTTCTTC; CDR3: CASSNIEGAGNEQFF
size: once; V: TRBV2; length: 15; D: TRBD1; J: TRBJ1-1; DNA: TGTGCCAGCTACCGGGACAGGGGTCTGAACACTGAAGCTTTCTTT; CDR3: CASYRDRGLNTEAFF
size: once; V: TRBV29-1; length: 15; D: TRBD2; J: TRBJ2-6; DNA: TGCAGCGCTAGCGGGGGGTTCTCTGGGGCCAACGTCCTGACTTTC; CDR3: CSASGGFSGANVLTF
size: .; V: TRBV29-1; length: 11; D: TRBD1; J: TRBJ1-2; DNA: TGCTCTCGACAGGGGGCAGCTGGCTACACCTTC; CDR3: CSRQGAAGYTF
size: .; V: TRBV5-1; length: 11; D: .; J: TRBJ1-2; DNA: TGCGCCAGCAGCTTACAGGGTGGCTACACCTTC; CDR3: CASSLQGGYTF
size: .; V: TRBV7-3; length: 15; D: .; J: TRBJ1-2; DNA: TGTGCCAGCAGCTTAAAAGGGGACGGGGGGTATGGCTACACCTTC; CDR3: CASSLKGDGGYGYTF
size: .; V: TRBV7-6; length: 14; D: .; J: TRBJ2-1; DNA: TGTGCCAGCAGCTTATTTCCGGGGAACAATGAGCAGTTCTTC; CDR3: CASSLFPGNNEQFF
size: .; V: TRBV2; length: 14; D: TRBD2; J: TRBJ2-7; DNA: TGTGCCAGCTCCTCACGGGTAGCGGGAACAGGGCAGTACTTC; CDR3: CASSSRVAGTGQYF
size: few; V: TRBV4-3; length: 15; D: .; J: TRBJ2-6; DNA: TGCGCCAGCACCGGACACCGCTACGGGGCCAACGTCCTGACTTTC; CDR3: CASTGHRYGANVLTF
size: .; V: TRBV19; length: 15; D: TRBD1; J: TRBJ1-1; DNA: TGTGCCAGTAGTATGTCCGGGACAGGCAGGGCTGAAGCTTTCTTT; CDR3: CASSMSGTGRAEAFF
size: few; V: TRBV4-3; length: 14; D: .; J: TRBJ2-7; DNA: TGCGCCAGCAGCCAAGATAGGGGAAACTACGAGCAGTACTTC; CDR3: CASSQDRGNYEQYF
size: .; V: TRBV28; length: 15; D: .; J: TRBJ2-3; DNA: TGTGCCAGCAGTATCCGGGACACCAACACAGATACGCAGTATTTT; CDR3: CASSIRDTNTDTQYF
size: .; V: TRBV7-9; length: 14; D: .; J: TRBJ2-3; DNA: TGTGCCAGCAGCTTATCAGGGGGCACAGATACGCAGTATTTT; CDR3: CASSLSGGTDTQYF
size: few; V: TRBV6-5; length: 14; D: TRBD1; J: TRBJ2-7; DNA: TGTGCCAGCACCCCCCAGAAGGGGGCCCACGAGCAGTACTTC; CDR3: CASTPQKGAHEQYF
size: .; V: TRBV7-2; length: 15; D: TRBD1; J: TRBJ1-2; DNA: TGTGCCAGCAGCTTGCAACGGGGACAGAGTTATGGCTACACCTTC; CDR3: CASSLQRGQSYGYTF
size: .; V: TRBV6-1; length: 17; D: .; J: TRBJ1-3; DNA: TGTGCCAGCAGGGAAGAGCAGGGCTCAATCTCTGGAAACACCATATATTTT; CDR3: CASREEQGSISGNTIYF
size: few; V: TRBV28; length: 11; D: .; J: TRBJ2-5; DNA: TGTGCCAGCAGTGCTAGTTTGACCCAGTACTTC; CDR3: CASSASLTQYF
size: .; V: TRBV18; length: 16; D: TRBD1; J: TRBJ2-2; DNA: TGTGCCAGCCCAATCTCCGGGACAGACTACACCGGGGAGCTGTTTTTT; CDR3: CASPISGTDYTGELFF
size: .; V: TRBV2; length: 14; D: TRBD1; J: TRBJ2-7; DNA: TGTGCCAGCAGTTCCGGGACAGGATCCTACGAGCAGTACTTC; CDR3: CASSSGTGSYEQYF
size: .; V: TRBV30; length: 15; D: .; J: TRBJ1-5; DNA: TGTGCCTGGAGTGTGGATGACAGCCCTAATCAGCCCCAGCATTTT; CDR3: CAWSVDDSPNQPQHF
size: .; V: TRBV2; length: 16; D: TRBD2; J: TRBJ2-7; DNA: TGTGCCAGCAGTGAAACTCGTGATAGCGGGAGCCACGAGCAGTACTTC; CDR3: CASSETRDSGSHEQYF